Below, 8 T cell receptor beta chains from the same sample are listed, as sequenced in a study of blood T cell repertoires in COVID-19. TCRdb keeps only in-frame clones here, not all; method: immunoSEQ multiplex PCR. The data show approximately 210,000 clones, with roughly 86% seen just once and around 5.5% held by the top ten. The specimen sequenced was peripheral blood. Receptors originate from an older woman with active or convalescent COVID-19.

V and J are TRBV18 and TRBJ2-2; 9 bases match TRBD1. Per the germline V gene, CDR1 is KGHSH and CDR2 is LQKENI. This CDR3 contains 16 residues. The ends lost 3 bases at V and 4 bases at J; junction bases unmatched: 6. In DNA, the CDR3 is TGTGCCAGCTCACCCCTCGGACAGGGGTTCACCGGGGAGCTGTTTTTT. Its translation is CASSPLGQGFTGELFF.

V gene TRBV2 combines with J gene TRBJ1-5, with a possible D match to TRBD1 (6 bases). Germline CDR1 SNHLY, CDR2 FYNNEI. The CDR3 runs 15 residues. The germline V and J ends were trimmed by 4 bases and 2 bases, with 12 bases remaining between them. The CDR3 DNA reads TGTGCCAGCAGTGCAGGGGAGGGGGGCAATCAGCCCCAGCATTTT. Protein sequence: CASSAGEGGNQPQHF.

The chain carries TRBV5-1 and TRBJ1-4; no definite D call. CDR1 SGHRS and CDR2 YFSETQ come from the germline V gene. V dropped 2 bases and J dropped 3 bases, with 8 bases sitting between them. This CDR3 region has 14 residues. The CDR3 is CASSLDGANEKLFF. The CDR3 bases are TGCGCCAGCAGCTTAGACGGAGCTAATGAAAAACTGTTTTTT. Variable domain in full (rest from reference TRBV5-1 and TRBJ1-4): KAGVTQTPRYLIKTRGQQVTLSCSPISGHRSVSWYQQTPGQGLQFLFEYFSETQRNKGNFPGRFSGRQFSNSRSEMNVSTLELGDSALYLCASSLDGANEKLFFGSGTQLSVL.

This clone was counted a few times. The chain recombines TRBV5-5 with TRBJ2-4; the match to TRBD1 covers 10 bases. The germline V gene has CDR1 SGHKS and CDR2 YYEKEE (reference sequence). This CDR3 is 17 amino acids long. J lost 5 bases, V lost 1 base, and 9 bases had no gene match. In DNA form, the CDR3 reads TGTGCCAGCAGCTTGCACCCGGGACAGGGGTCCCAAAACATTCAGTACTTC. This gives the protein CASSLHPGQGSQNIQYF.

The genes are TRBV7-7 and TRBJ2-3, with 8 nucleotides matching TRBD1. This CDR3 region has 16 residues. The ends lost 0 bases at V and 4 bases at J; junction bases unmatched: 6. The germline gives CDR1 SSHAT, CDR2 FNYEAQ (reference sequence). The CDR3 here is CASSLALGQGSDTQYF. The CDR3 DNA reads as TGTGCCAGCAGCTTAGCCCTAGGACAGGGCTCAGATACGCAGTATTTT. The variable domain in full, completed from reference TRBV7-7 and TRBJ2-3, reads GAGVSQSPRYKVTKRGQDVTLRCDPISSHATLYWYQQALGQGPEFLTYFNYEAQPDKSGLPSDRFSAERPEGSISTLTIQRTEQRDSAMYRCASSLALGQGSDTQYFGPGTRLTVL.

J is TRBJ2-2 and V is TRBV7-9, with D possibly being TRBD2 (5 bases). Germline values: CDR1 SEHNR, CDR2 FQNEAQ (reference sequence). The CDR3 is 15 residues long. V was pared by 5 bases and J by 3 bases, with 13 bases between. The CDR3 loop reads CASSPGPGYTGELFF. For the CDR3, the DNA is TGTGCCAGCAGCCCCGGCCCGGGATACACCGGGGAGCTGTTTTTT. Variable domain in full (rest from reference TRBV7-9 and TRBJ2-2): DTGVSQNPRHKITKRGQNVTFRCDPISEHNRLYWYRQTLGQGPEFLTYFQNEAQLEKSRLLSDRFSAERPKGSFSTLEIQRTEQGDSAMYLCASSPGPGYTGELFFGEGSRLTVL.

Comment on this clone: Other DNA sequences from this sample encode an identical CDR3 as well. This chain joins TRBV18 and TRBJ2-5; TRBD1 is a possible D gene (7 bases). This CDR3 is built from 13 residues. From germline, CDR1 is KGHSH and CDR2 LQKENI. The germline V and J ends were trimmed by 3 bases and 4 bases, with 9 bases remaining between them. CDR3 coding DNA: TGTGCCAGCTCACCTCAGGGGGGAGAGACCCAGTACTTC. It codes for CASSPQGGETQYF.

The rearrangement links TRBV3-1 (or the pseudogene TRBV3-2) to TRBJ1-5; D is ambiguous. The CDR3 covers 19 residues. With 0 bases removed from V and 6 bases from J, the gap between germline ends came to 24 bases. CDR1 is LGHDT and CDR2 is YNNKEL in the germline V gene (reference sequence). CDR3 residues: CASSQDLPYEGGVSQPQHF. In DNA, the CDR3 is TGTGCCAGCAGCCAAGACCTTCCTTATGAAGGAGGCGTTAGTCAGCCCCAGCATTTT.